The sequence of this T cell receptor (beta chain) was determined in a study of identical twins. Study-wide findings and caveats: These conclusions were based on statistical analysis (cross-sectional, not following the same donors).

TCRdb reprocessed the 5' RACE reads via MiXCR and lists one record per CDR3 protein. The sample includes about 1.7 million distinct CDR3 sequences, about 32% seen only once; the top ten take more than 0.25%. This clonotype was seen a handful of times. Its antigen is still unknown. The CDR3 is 14 residues long. The germline CDR1 and CDR2 sequences are MNHEY and SVGAGI. V lost 7 bases to trimming and J lost 3 bases; unmatched junction nucleotides: 6. In every case, the donor was a healthy Caucasian. The receptor comes from a newborn girl in good health. The rearrangement joins TRBV6-5 to TRBJ2-1; 7 bases are shared with TRBD1. Sequencing was performed on cord blood. The CDR3 loop reads CASTRTGFYNEQFF. The CDR3 region has the DNA TGTGCCAGCACCCGGACAGGTTTCTACAATGAGCAGTTCTTC.